Below are 15 T cell receptor beta chains sequenced from a single sample in a study of patients and donors after allogeneic stem cell transplantation. One entry per CDR3 protein, called by TCRdb with MiXCR from the RT-PCR reads. The data contain 57,000 or so distinct CDR3 sequences, about 14% of them seen just once; the ten biggest clones take up around 30%. The sample comprised blood, either unsorted or a sorted T cell fraction (not recorded which). Receptors originate from a human donor who was either an allogeneic HSCT recipient or a stem cell or donor lymphocyte infusion donor (not recorded which). It is not recorded whose cells these are; they may come from a transplant donor.

Of note for this clonotype: Mismatch with germline at one junction end may stem from a read error. The genes are TRBV24-1 and TRBJ2-7, with a tentative D call TRBD2 (6 bases). This CDR3 comprises 15 residues. Germline loops: CDR1 KGHDR, CDR2 SFDVKD. The CDR3 region has the DNA TGTGCCGCCAGTGACCCCAAAGCGGGCGCCTACGAGCAGTACTTC. This translates into CAASDPKAGAYEQYF.

In its sample, this clonotype was seen many times. V and J are TRBV9 and TRBJ2-1, with 8 bases that match TRBD2. This CDR3 contains 17 residues. The germline gives CDR1 SGDLS, CDR2 YYNGEE. V lost 0 bases and J lost 2; bases outside the gene matches: 7. This CDR3 reads CASSVDLAGTAYNEQFF. The CDR3 DNA reads TGTGCCAGCAGCGTAGACCTAGCGGGCACCGCCTACAATGAGCAGTTCTTC.

This clonotype was detected ten times or more. The J gene is TRBJ1-4, the V gene TRBV9; 8 bases align to TRBD1. With V trimmed by 3 bases and J by 6 bases, 7 bases remained unmatched. Germline lookup yields CDR1 SGDLS and CDR2 YYNGEE. The CDR3 runs 15 residues. The CDR3 DNA follows: TGTGCCAGCAGCGGGGGGCGACAGGGGTATGAAAAACTGTTTTTT. Protein product: CASSGGRQGYEKLFF.

This clonotype came up many times. This rearrangement joins TRBV27 to TRBJ1-2; tentatively, D is TRBD1 (5 bases). This CDR3 is built from 13 residues. Germline CDR1 and CDR2: MNHEY and SMNVEV (reference sequence). Trimming stripped 1 base from V and 7 bases from J, with 10 bases between. The DNA of the CDR3 is TGTGCCAGCAGTTTATTAGGGACCTTTGGCTACACCTTC. Translated: CASSLLGTFGYTF.

This clonotype was seen a few times. This chain joins TRBV10-2 and TRBJ2-1; D might be TRBD2 (6 bases). Germline assignment: CDR1 WSHSY and CDR2 SAAADI. The CDR3 runs to 18 residues. V lost 2 bases and J lost 0, with 17 bases in between. The DNA of the CDR3 is TGCGCCAGCAGTGAGGCTAGCGCCCTTTTTAGCTCCTACAATGAGCAGTTCTTC. It codes for CASSEASALFSSYNEQFF.

The table lists this clonotype with many counts. The chain is built from TRBV5-1 and TRBJ2-7, with D perhaps TRBD1 (5 bases). Germline V gives CDR1 SGHRS, CDR2 YFSETQ. The CDR3 sequence is 12 residues long. V lost 4 bases to trimming and J lost 7 bases, with 12 bases between them. CDR3 residues: CASSLVGAEQYF. CDR3 bases: TGCGCCAGCAGCCTCGTAGGGGCTGAGCAGTACTTC.

In its sample, this clonotype was seen many times. V and J are TRBV5-1 and TRBJ1-2; D is perhaps TRBD1 (5 bases). CDR3 size: 14 residues. Trimming cost V 0 bases and J 2 bases, with 8 bases left between them. Germline values: CDR1 SGHRS, CDR2 YFSETQ. In DNA, the CDR3 is TGCGCCAGCAGCTTGGACGGGGGAAACTATGGCTACACCTTC. It encodes CASSLDGGNYGYTF. The full variable domain, rest sourced from reference TRBV5-1 and TRBJ1-2, is KAGVTQTPRYLIKTRGQQVTLSCSPISGHRSVSWYQQTPGQGLQFLFEYFSETQRNKGNFPGRFSGRQFSNSRSEMNVSTLELGDSALYLCASSLDGGNYGYTFGSGTRLTVV.

The V call is TRBV20-1, the J call TRBJ2-3; D gene uncertain. The V end lost 0 bases, the J end lost 3 bases, and 7 bases lay between the germline ends. Germline V gives CDR1 DFQATT, CDR2 SNEGSKA (reference sequence). CDR3 length: 13 amino acids. CDR3 region: CSARDLETDTQYF. The CDR3 region has the DNA TGCAGTGCTAGAGATCTAGAAACAGATACGCAGTATTTT.

This clonotype was detected only a few times. V gene TRBV20-1 combines with J gene TRBJ2-4; the D is unclear. The CDR3 length is 15 residues. Germline CDR1 reads DFQATT; CDR2 reads SNEGSKA (reference sequence). V was pared by 3 bases and J by 0 bases, with 12 bases between. The CDR3 loop reads CSASALDLAKNIQYF. The CDR3 nucleotides are TGCAGTGCTAGCGCACTGGACCTAGCCAAAAACATTCAGTACTTC.

This clonotype was found many times. This rearrangement joins TRBV6-5 to TRBJ2-5; 9 positions match TRBD2. Per the germline V gene, CDR1 is MNHEY and CDR2 is SVGAGI. The CDR3 is 17 amino acids. J gave up 3 bases and V 4 bases, and 12 bases lay outside the gene matches. CDR3 sequence reads: CASSWRSLLAGKETQYF. CDR3 in DNA: TGTGCCAGCAGTTGGAGGAGCCTCCTAGCGGGGAAAGAGACCCAGTACTTC.

The V gene is TRBV5-1, the J gene TRBJ2-2; the D is unclear. V lost 0 bases and J 0 bases, leaving 9 bases between the germline ends. Germline V lookup: CDR1 SGHRS, CDR2 YFSETQ. CDR3 length equals 16 residues. CDR3 sequence (DNA): TGCGCCAGCAGCTTGGAGGCGCTCGCGAACACCGGGGAGCTGTTTTTT. Protein: CASSLEALANTGELFF.

Regarding this clonotype: Germline is not matched at one junction end, which may reflect a read error. The chain joins TRBV5-1 to TRBJ2-2; TRBD1 might be the D (5 bases). The CDR3 totals 16 residues. Germline V gives CDR1 SGHRS, CDR2 YFSETQ. CDR3 residues: CASSLEETVNSGELFF. CDR3 in DNA: TGCGCCAGCAGCTTGGAAGAGACAGTGAACTCCGGGGAGCTGTTTTTT. Drawing the rest from reference TRBV5-1 and TRBJ2-2, the complete variable domain is KAGVTQTPRYLIKTRGQQVTLSCSPISGHRSVSWYQQTPGQGLQFLFEYFSETQRNKGNFPGRFSGRQFSNSRSEMNVSTLELGDSALYLCASSLEETVNSGELFFGEGSRLTVL.

Ten or more counts support this clonotype. CDR3 coding DNA: TGCAGTGCCCTGACAGGGGGCGGGACCTATGGCTACACCTTC. Its protein is CSALTGGGTYGYTF. V gene TRBV20-1 combines with J gene TRBJ1-2; 10 bases align to TRBD1. V shed 6 bases, J shed 4 bases, and the junction held 8 bases outside the gene matches. In germline, CDR1 is DFQATT, CDR2 SNEGSKA (reference sequence). The CDR3 is made up of 14 amino acids.

The V call is TRBV6-5, the J call TRBJ2-5; TRBD2 matches at 11 bases. With 6 bases clipped from V and 1 base from J, the junction kept 7 bases outside the gene matches. CDR1 is MNHEY, CDR2 SVGAGI, per germline. The CDR3 runs 16 residues. In nucleotides, the CDR3 is TGTGCCAGCAGCATAGAGACTAGCGGGACCCAAGAGACCCAGTACTTC. Amino acids: CASSIETSGTQETQYF.

The CDR3 DNA reads TGTGCCAGCAGCTTAGATGCAGAGCAAGAGACCCAGTACTTC. This encodes CASSLDAEQETQYF. The chain links TRBV13 to TRBJ2-5; D uncertain. The V and J ends lost 1 base and 2 bases respectively, with 8 bases between them. The CDR3 is 14 residues long. Germline-derived CDR1 and CDR2 are PRHDT and FYEKMQ (reference sequence).